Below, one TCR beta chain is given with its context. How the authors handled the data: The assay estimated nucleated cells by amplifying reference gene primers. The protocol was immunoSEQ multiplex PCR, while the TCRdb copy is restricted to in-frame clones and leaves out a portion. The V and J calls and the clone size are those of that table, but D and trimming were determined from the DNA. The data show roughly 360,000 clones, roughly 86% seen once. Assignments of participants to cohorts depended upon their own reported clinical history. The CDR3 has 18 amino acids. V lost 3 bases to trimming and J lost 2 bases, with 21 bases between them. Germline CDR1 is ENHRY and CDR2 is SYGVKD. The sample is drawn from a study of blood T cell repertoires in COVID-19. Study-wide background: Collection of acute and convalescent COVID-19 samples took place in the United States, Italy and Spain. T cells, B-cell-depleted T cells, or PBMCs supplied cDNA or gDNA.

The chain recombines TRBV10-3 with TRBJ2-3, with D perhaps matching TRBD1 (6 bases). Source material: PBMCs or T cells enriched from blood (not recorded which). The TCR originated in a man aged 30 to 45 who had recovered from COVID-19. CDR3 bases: TGTGCCATCAGTGACCCTATTAGACAGGCCGGAACCACAGATACGCAGTATTTT. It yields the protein CAISDPIRQAGTTDTQYF.